Each of the 20 T cell receptor beta chains below was sequenced from the same sample in a study of blood T cell repertoires in COVID-19. Data came from immunoSEQ multiplex PCR; TCRdb stores just in-frame clones and leaves some out. The sample shows approximately 170,000 clones, about 83% of them seen only once. Sample: peripheral blood. The receptors were sampled from a woman older than 75 with acute or convalescent COVID-19.

The rearrangement joins TRBV9 to TRBJ2-5; the D gene is possibly TRBD1 (6 bases). Germline V CDR1 and CDR2: SGDLS, YYNGEE. V was pared by 0 bases and J by 5 bases, with 17 bases between. CDR3 size: 16 residues. The DNA for the CDR3 is TGTGCCAGCAGCGTAGATATCAGGGGCCTACGGGAGACCCAGTACTTC. Its protein product is CASSVDIRGLRETQYF.

The rearrangement joins TRBV2 to TRBJ2-4; maybe TRBD2 (6 bases). CDR1 and CDR2 from the germline V gene are SNHLY and FYNNEI. V lost 6 bases to trimming and J lost 2 bases, with 14 bases between them. The CDR3 runs to 15 residues. Here the CDR3 reads CASSAWEATKNIQYF. In DNA form, the CDR3 reads TGTGCCAGCAGCGCATGGGAGGCAACCAAAAACATTCAGTACTTC.

The V gene is TRBV6-4, the J gene TRBJ2-3; TRBD2 matches 12 bases. The CDR3 runs 18 residues. Germline values: CDR1 MRHNA, CDR2 SNTAGT. V was pared by 3 bases and J by 4 bases, with 11 bases of the junction left unmatched. CDR3: CASSEKPLAGGNPDTQYF. In nucleotides, the CDR3 is TGTGCCAGCAGTGAAAAACCCCTAGCGGGGGGGAATCCAGATACGCAGTATTTT.

This rearrangement joins TRBV28 to TRBJ1-2; 7 positions match TRBD1. CDR3 length: 14 amino acids. The V segment lost 4 bases and the J segment 4 bases; nucleotides outside the gene matches: 6. Germline V gene sequence: CDR1 MDHEN, CDR2 SYDVKM. The DNA of the CDR3 is TGTGCCAGCAGTTCTCCAGGGGGTGCCTATGGCTACACCTTC. This encodes CASSSPGGAYGYTF.

This clone was detected a few times. The rearrangement uses TRBV5-4 and TRBJ2-1; 10 bases agree with TRBD2. Germline-derived CDR1 and CDR2 are SGHNT and YYREEE (reference sequence). The V and J ends lost 4 bases and 5 bases, in that order; junction bases with no gene match: 6. CDR3 length equals 15 residues. In DNA, the CDR3 is TGTGCCAGCAGCCCGAGGACTAGCGGAAACAATGAGCAGTTCTTC. This codes for CASSPRTSGNNEQFF.

The gene calls are TRBV24-1 and TRBJ1-3; D unclear. The CDR3 consists of 14 residues. V was cut by 6 bases and J by 0 bases, with 8 bases left in between. Per the germline V gene, CDR1 is KGHDR and CDR2 is SFDVKD. Here the CDR3 DNA reads TGTGCCACCAGTTCCGGGAGCTCTGGAAACACCATATATTTT. Its protein is CATSSGSSGNTIYF.

V gene TRBV12-5 combines with J gene TRBJ1-6; D is unclear. In germline, CDR1 is LGHNT, CDR2 FRNRAP. CDR3 length equals 15 residues. V shed 1 base and J shed 9 bases, with 13 bases lying between them. CDR3 loop: CASGLGSGGSSPLHF. CDR3 in DNA: TGTGCTAGTGGTTTGGGGAGCGGTGGAAGTTCACCCCTCCACTTT.

CDR3 sequence (DNA): TGTGCCAGCACCCCCGACGGGAGGCCGAACACTGAAGCTTTCTTT. It encodes CASTPDGRPNTEAFF. This chain joins TRBV7-9 and TRBJ1-1; D remains ambiguous. Germline V CDR1 and CDR2: SEHNR, FQNEAQ (reference sequence). The CDR3 is 15 amino acids. The V end was cut by 7 bases, the J end by 1 base, with 16 bases between.

Only one count was recorded for this clone. The rearrangement joins TRBV21-1 to TRBJ2-7; the D call TRBD1 from the table was never checked on the DNA. TRBV21-1 is an annotated pseudogene. CDR3 length: 17 amino acids. The CDR3 DNA sequence: TGTGCCAGCAGCAAAGCGCCGAGGAAGACAGGGGGTGAAGAGCAGTACTTC. It translates to CASSKAPRKTGGEEQYF.

This chain links TRBV7-2 with TRBJ2-7; 16 nucleotides agree with TRBD2. CDR1 SGHTA and CDR2 FQGNSA come from the germline V gene. The CDR3 spans 17 residues. Losses at the gene ends were 5 bases for V and 4 bases for J; bases not matched to a gene: 8. CDR3 region: CASSQGLAGGPSYEQYF. In nucleotides, the CDR3 is TGTGCCAGCAGCCAGGGACTAGCGGGAGGGCCAAGTTACGAGCAGTACTTC.

The V gene is TRBV6-6, the J gene TRBJ2-7; a weak D match, TRBD1 (5 bases). The CDR3 spans 14 residues. Germline V gene sequence: CDR1 MNHNY, CDR2 SVGAGI (reference sequence). The V and J ends lost 5 bases and 1 base respectively, with 12 bases between them. CDR3 DNA sequence: TGTGCCAGCAGTGTCAGGGTAGATTCCTACGAGCAGTACTTC. Its translation is CASSVRVDSYEQYF.

Of note for this clone: At one end the junction does not follow the germline gene, possibly because of a read error. The rearrangement joins TRBV10-3 to TRBJ2-7; D is ambiguous. Germline loops: CDR1 ENHRY, CDR2 SYGVKD. This CDR3 comprises 12 residues. CDR3: CAISESKAEWDF. The CDR3 bases are TGTGCCATCAGTGAGTCGAAGGCGGAATGGGACTTC.

A note on this clone: One end of the junction varies from germline; a read error may be responsible. This chain uses TRBV7-7 with TRBJ1-5; TRBD1 aligns across 10 bases. The CDR3 has 20 amino acids. Germline V lookup: CDR1 SSHAT, CDR2 FNYEAQ (reference sequence). The CDR3 nucleotides are TGTGCTAGCAGCCCATACCGGGACAGGGGATTAACAAGGCCGGATCAGCCCCAGCATTTT. It translates to CASSPYRDRGLTRPDQPQHF.

DNA of the CDR3: TGTGCCAGCAGCTTGACAGGGGGCGAAAAGACCCAGTACTTC. Translating gives CASSLTGGEKTQYF. This chain uses TRBV7-9 with TRBJ2-5; 10 positions agree with TRBD1. Germline CDR1 is SEHNR and CDR2 is FQNEAQ (reference sequence). CDR3 size: 14 residues. V shed 3 bases and J 6 bases; nucleotides not matched to a gene: 4.

This clone was observed once. The gene calls are TRBV10-3 and TRBJ2-7, with 8 bases fitting TRBD1. V shed 6 bases and J 7 bases; nucleotides not matched to a gene: 11. The CDR3 length is 14 residues. Germline-derived CDR1 and CDR2 are ENHRY and SYGVKD. The CDR3 nucleotides are TGTGCCATCAGACCCGGGACAGGCGGCGAGGAGCAGTACTTC. Translation: CAIRPGTGGEEQYF.

The table lists this clone with a few counts. This chain joins TRBV14 and TRBJ1-4; perhaps TRBD1 as D (5 bases). Germline CDR1 reads SGHDN; CDR2 reads FVKESK. This CDR3 region has 13 residues. Trimming shortened V by 4 bases and J by 3 bases, and 6 bases separated the two germline ends. The CDR3 region has the DNA TGTGCCAGCAGCCGGGGCCCTAATGAAAAACTGTTTTTT. This translates into CASSRGPNEKLFF.

The chain employs TRBV7-2 and TRBJ2-7, with a weak D call TRBD2 (5 bases). The CDR3 extends over 15 amino acids. Germline-derived CDR1 and CDR2 are SGHTA and FQGNSA. V was pared by 2 bases and J by 0 bases, with 11 bases between. CDR3 loop: CASSLRSAASYEQYF. The CDR3 DNA is TGTGCCAGCAGCTTACGGTCAGCGGCCTCCTACGAGCAGTACTTC. The complete variable domain, with remaining parts taken from reference TRBV7-2 and TRBJ2-7, reads GAGVSQSPSNKVTEKGKDVELRCDPISGHTALYWYRQSLGQGLEFLIYFQGNSAPDKSGLPSDRFSAERTGGSVSTLTIQRTQQEDSAVYLCASSLRSAASYEQYFGPGTRLTVT.

V and J are TRBV18 and TRBJ1-1; 10 nucleotides align to TRBD1. Germline V gene sequence: CDR1 KGHSH, CDR2 LQKENI. The CDR3 runs 15 residues. With 4 bases clipped from V and 5 bases from J, the junction kept 7 bases outside the gene matches. This chain's CDR3 is CASSHGQGDWTEAFF. The CDR3, as DNA: TGTGCCAGCTCACACGGACAGGGGGATTGGACTGAAGCTTTCTTT.

J is TRBJ1-5 and V is TRBV5-6; tentative D call: TRBD1 (6 bases). The V gene lost 4 bases and the J gene lost 6 bases, with 17 bases spanning the gap. CDR1 is SGHDT, CDR2 YYEEEE, per germline. The CDR3 totals 15 residues. The CDR3 sequence: CASSRRQGPPQPQHF. The CDR3 coding sequence is TGTGCCAGCAGCAGACGGCAGGGGCCACCTCAGCCCCAGCATTTT.

This clone occurred a few times. The chain couples TRBV11-3 to TRBJ2-1, with TRBD1 identical over 10 bases. Germline V lookup: CDR1 SGHNT, CDR2 YENEEA. J was trimmed by 14 bases and V by 8 bases; bases with no gene match: 30. The CDR3 has 19 residues. The DNA of the CDR3 is TGTGCCAGCGAATACATGGATGCCCATGACAGGGGGCTATTTCAGTCCGAGTTCTTC. The encoded protein is CASEYMDAHDRGLFQSEFF.